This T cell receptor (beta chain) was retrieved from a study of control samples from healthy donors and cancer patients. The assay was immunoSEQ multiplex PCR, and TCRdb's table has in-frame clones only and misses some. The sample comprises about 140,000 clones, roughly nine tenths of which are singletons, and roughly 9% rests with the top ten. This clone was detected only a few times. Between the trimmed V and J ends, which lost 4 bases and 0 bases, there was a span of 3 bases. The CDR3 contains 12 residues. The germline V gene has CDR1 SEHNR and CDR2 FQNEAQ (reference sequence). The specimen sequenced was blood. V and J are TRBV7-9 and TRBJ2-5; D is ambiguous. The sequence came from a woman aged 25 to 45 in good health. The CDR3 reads CASSWYQETQYF. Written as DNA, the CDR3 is TGTGCCAGCAGCTGGTACCAAGAGACCCAGTACTTC.